This T cell receptor (beta chain) was documented in a study of T cells after yellow fever vaccination. General observations from the study: Researchers noted that a small share of clonotypes showed up in both CD4 and CD8 compartments.

TCRdb processed the 5' RACE reads anew with MiXCR; each CDR3 protein has one entry. The sample lists roughly 94,000 distinct CDR3 sequences, approximately 8.4% occurring once. Germline CDR1 LNHNV, CDR2 YYDKDF (reference sequence). The CDR3 length is 15 residues. The V and J ends lost 0 bases and 7 bases respectively, with 15 bases between them. The TCR was taken from a man between 18 and 35 years old who received the YFV17D yellow fever vaccine. Here the sequenced sample was CD8+ T cells not binding an NS4B(214-222) dextramer, sorted from PBMCs, taken roughly 14 days after the first yellow fever vaccination. V is TRBV15 and J is TRBJ1-1; D is unresolved. The CDR3 sequence: CATSRDVTSYDEAFF. The CDR3 DNA reads as TGTGCCACCAGCAGAGATGTCACATCTTACGATGAAGCTTTCTTT.